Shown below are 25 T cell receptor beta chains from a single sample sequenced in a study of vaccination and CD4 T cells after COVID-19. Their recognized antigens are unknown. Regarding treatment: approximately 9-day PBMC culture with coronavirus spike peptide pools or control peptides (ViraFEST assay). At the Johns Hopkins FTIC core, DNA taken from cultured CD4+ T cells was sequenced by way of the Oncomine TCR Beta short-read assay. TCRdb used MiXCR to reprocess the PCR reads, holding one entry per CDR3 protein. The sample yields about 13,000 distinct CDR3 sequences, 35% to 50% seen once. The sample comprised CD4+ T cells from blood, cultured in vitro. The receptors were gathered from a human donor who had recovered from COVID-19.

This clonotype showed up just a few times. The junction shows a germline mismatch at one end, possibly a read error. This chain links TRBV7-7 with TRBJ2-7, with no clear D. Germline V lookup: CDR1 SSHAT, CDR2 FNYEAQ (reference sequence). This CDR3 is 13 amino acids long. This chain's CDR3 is CASSLAREYEQYF. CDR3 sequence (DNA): TGTGCTAGCAGCTTAGCTCGAGAGTACGAGCAGTACTTC.

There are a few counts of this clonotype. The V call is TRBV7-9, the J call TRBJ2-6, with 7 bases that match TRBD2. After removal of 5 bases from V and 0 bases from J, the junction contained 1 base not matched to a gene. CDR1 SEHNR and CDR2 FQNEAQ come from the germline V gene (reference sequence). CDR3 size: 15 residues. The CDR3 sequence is CASSRGDSGANVLTF. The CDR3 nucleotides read TGTGCCAGCAGCCGGGGGGACTCTGGGGCCAACGTCCTGACTTTC.

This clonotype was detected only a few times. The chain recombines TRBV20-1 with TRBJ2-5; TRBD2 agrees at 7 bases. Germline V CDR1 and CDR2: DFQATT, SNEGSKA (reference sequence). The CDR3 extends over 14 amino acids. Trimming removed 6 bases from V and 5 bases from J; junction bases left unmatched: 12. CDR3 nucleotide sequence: TGCAGTGCCGTTTCGGGGGGACGAGGGGAGACCCAGTACTTC. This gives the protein CSAVSGGRGETQYF.

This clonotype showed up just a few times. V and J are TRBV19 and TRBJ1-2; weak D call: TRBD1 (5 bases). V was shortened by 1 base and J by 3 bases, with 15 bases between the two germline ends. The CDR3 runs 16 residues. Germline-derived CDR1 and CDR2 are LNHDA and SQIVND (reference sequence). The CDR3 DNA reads TGTGCCAGTAGTATAGGACGGGGGAGGATCGACTATGGCTACACCTTC. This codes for CASSIGRGRIDYGYTF.

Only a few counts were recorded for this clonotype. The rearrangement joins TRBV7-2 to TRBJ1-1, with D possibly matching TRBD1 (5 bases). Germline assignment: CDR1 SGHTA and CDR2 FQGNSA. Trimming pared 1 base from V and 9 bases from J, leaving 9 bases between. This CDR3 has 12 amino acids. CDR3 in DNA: TGTGCCAGCAGCTTAGAGGCAGGGAAAGCTTTCTTT. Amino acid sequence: CASSLEAGKAFF.

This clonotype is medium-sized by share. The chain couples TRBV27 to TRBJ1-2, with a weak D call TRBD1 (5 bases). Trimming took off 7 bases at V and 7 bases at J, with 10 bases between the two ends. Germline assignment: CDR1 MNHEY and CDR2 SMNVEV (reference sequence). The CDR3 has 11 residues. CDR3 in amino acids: CASKQRGGYTF. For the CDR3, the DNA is TGTGCCAGCAAACAGAGGGGTGGCTACACCTTC.

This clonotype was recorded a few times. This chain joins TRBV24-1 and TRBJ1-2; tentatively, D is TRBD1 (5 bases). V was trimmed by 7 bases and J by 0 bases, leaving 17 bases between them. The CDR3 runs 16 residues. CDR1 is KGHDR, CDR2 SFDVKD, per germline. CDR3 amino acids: CATRKFSGRANYGYTF. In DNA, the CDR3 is TGTGCCACCAGGAAATTTTCGGGACGAGCTAACTATGGCTACACCTTC.

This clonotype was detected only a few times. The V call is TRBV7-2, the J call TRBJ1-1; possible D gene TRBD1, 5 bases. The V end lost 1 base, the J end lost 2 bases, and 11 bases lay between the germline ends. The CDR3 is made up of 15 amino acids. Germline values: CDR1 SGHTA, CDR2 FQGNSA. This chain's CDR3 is CASSLVSGTNTEAFF. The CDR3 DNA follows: TGTGCCAGCAGCTTAGTTTCAGGGACCAACACTGAAGCTTTCTTT. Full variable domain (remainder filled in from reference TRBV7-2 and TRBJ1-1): GAGVSQSPSNKVTEKGKDVELRCDPISGHTALYWYRQSLGQGLEFLIYFQGNSAPDKSGLPSDRFSAERTGGSVSTLTIQRTQQEDSAVYLCASSLVSGTNTEAFFGQGTRLTVV.

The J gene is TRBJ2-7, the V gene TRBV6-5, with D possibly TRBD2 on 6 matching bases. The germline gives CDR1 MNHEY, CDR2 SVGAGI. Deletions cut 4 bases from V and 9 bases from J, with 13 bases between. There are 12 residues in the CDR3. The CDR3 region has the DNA TGTGCCAGCAGTTTATCGGGGGTTGGGCAGTACTTC. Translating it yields CASSLSGVGQYF.

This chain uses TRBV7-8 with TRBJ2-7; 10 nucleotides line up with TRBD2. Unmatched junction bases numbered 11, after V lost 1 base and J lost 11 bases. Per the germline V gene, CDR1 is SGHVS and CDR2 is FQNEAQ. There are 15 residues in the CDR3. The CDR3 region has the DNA TGTGCCAGCAGCTTAGTTGGCGGACTAGCGGAGCAAAAGTACTTC. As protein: CASSLVGGLAEQKYF.

The CDR3 bases are TGTGCCAGCAGCCCCGGGACAGCAAACACCGGGGAGCTGTTTTTT. It encodes CASSPGTANTGELFF. This chain uses TRBV2 with TRBJ2-2; 7 bases agree with TRBD1. With V trimmed by 6 bases and J by 2 bases, 6 bases remained unmatched. Germline-derived CDR1 and CDR2 are SNHLY and FYNNEI. The CDR3 extends over 15 amino acids.

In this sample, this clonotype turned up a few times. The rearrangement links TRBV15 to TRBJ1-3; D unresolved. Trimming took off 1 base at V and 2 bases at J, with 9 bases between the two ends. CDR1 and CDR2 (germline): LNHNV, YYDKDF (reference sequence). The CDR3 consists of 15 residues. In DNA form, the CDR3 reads TGTGCCACCAGCAGAGGGGGAGAGGCTGGAAACACCATATATTTT. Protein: CATSRGGEAGNTIYF.

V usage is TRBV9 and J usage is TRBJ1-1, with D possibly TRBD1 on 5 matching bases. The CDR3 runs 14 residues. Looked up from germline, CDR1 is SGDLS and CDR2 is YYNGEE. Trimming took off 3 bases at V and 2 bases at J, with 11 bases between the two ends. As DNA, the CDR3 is TGTGCCAGCAGCGCCGGGACGTTAAACACTGAAGCTTTCTTT. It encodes CASSAGTLNTEAFF. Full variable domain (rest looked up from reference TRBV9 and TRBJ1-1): DSGVTQTPKHLITATGQRVTLRCSPRSGDLSVYWYQQSLDQGLQFLIQYYNGEERAKGNILERFSAQQFPDLHSELNLSSLELGDSALYFCASSAGTLNTEAFFGQGTRLTVV.

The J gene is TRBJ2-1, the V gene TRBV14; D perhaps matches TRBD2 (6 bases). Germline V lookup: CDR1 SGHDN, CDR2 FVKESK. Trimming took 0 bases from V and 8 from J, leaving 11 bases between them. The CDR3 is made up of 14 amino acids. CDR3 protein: CASSQDLTSYEQFF. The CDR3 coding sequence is TGTGCCAGCAGCCAAGATCTAACTAGCTATGAGCAGTTCTTC.

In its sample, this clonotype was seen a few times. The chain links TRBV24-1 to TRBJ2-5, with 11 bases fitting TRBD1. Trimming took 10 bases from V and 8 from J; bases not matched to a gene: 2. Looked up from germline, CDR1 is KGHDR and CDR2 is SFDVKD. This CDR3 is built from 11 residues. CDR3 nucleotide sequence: TGTGCCACGGGACAGGGGGATACCCAGTACTTC. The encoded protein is CATGQGDTQYF.

The chain's CDR3 is CATSSDDQPQHF. In nucleotides, the CDR3 is TGTGCCACCAGCAGCGATGATCAGCCCCAGCATTTT. V and J are TRBV15 and TRBJ1-5; D is undetermined. CDR3 length: 12 amino acids. Trimming took 3 bases from V and 5 from J, leaving 5 bases between them. Germline loops: CDR1 LNHNV, CDR2 YYDKDF (reference sequence). The complete variable domain, with remaining parts taken from reference TRBV15 and TRBJ1-5, reads DAMVIQNPRYQVTQFGKPVTLSCSQTLNHNVMYWYQQKSSQAPKLLFHYYDKDFNNEADTPDNFQSRRPNTSFCFLDIRSPGLGDTAMYLCATSSDDQPQHFGDGTRLSIL.

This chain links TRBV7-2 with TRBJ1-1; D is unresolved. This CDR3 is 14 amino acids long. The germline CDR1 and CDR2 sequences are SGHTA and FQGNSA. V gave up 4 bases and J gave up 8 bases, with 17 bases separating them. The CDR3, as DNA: TGTGCCAGCAGCTCGTACCGGGCTCGGAGGGAAGCTTTCTTT. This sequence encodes CASSSYRARREAFF.

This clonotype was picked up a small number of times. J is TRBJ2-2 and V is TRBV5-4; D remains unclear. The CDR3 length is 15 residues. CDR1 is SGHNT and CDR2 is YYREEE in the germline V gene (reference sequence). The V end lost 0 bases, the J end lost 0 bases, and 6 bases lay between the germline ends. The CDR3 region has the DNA TGTGCCAGCAGCTTGGGAGCCCCGAACACCGGGGAGCTGTTTTTT. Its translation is CASSLGAPNTGELFF.

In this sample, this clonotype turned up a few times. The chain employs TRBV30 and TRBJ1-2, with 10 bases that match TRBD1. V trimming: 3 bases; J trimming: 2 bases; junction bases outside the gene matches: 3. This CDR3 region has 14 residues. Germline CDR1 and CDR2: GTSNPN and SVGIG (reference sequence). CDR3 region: CAWSGQGVNYGYTF. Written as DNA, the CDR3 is TGTGCCTGGAGCGGACAGGGGGTAAACTATGGCTACACCTTC.

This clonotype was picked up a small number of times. The CDR3 region has the DNA TGTGCCAGCAGCGCCTGCCGAGAGACCCAGTACTTC. Translated, it gives CASSACRETQYF. The rearrangement joins TRBV21-1 to TRBJ2-5. TRBV21-1 is an annotated pseudogene. CDR3 size: 12 residues.

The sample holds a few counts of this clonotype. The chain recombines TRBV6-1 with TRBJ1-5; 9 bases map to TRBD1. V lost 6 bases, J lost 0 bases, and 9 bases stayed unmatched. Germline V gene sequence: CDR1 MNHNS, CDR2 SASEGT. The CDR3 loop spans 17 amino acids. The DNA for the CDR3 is TGTGCCAGCAGAAGGGACAGGGCGAGGGATAGCAATCAGCCCCAGCATTTT. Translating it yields CASRRDRARDSNQPQHF.

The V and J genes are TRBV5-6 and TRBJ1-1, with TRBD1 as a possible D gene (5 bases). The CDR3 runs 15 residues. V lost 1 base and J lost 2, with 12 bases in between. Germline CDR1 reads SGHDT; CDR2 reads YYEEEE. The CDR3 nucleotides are TGTGCCAGCAGCTTGAACACCGGACATAACACTGAAGCTTTCTTT. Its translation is CASSLNTGHNTEAFF.

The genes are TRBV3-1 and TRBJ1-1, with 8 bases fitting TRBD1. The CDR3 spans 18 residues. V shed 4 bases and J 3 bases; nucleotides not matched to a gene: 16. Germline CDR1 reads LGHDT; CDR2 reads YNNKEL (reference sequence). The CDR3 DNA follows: TGTGCCAGCAGCCCAAGACAGGGGCGCATGGTCTCGGACACTGAAGCTTTCTTT. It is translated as CASSPRQGRMVSDTEAFF.

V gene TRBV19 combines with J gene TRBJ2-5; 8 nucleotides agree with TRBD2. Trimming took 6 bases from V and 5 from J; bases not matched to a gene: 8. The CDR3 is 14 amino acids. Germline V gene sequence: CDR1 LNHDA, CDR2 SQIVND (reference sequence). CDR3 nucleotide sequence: TGTGCCAGTAGCACCGGGACTAGGGACGAGACCCAGTACTTC. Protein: CASSTGTRDETQYF.

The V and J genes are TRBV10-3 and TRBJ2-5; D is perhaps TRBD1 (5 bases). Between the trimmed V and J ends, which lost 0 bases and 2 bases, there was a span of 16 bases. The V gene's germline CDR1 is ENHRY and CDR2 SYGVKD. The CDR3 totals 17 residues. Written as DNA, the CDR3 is TGTGCCATCAGTGAGTCGGTAGTGGTATCAGGGCAAGAGACCCAGTACTTC. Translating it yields CAISESVVVSGQETQYF.